A selection of T cell receptor beta chains follows, all from one sample in a study of T-cell memory formation after mild COVID-19. From the 5' RACE reads, TCRdb called clonotypes with MiXCR, one entry per CDR3 protein. This table has 550,000 to 600,000 distinct CDR3 sequences, roughly 17% appearing once. Material for sequencing was PBMCs or a T cell subset sorted from them (not recorded which). All receptors derive from an adult woman who had mild COVID-19 (a few samples of this study predate the infection). Cell type and time point are not known. CDR3s include the opening cysteine and the closing phenylalanine or tryptophan. The D gene is left open where the match is weak. Rows may omit the clone size; those that give it use once, few, many or a size class.

d_gene	v_gene	abundance	j_gene	len	CDR3nt	CDR3aa
TRBD1	TRBV11-2	NA	TRBJ2-2	14	TGTGCCAGCAGCGGCAGGGGGCTCACCGGGGAGCTGTTTTTT	CASSGRGLTGELFF
NA	TRBV27	NA	TRBJ2-7	14	TGTGCCAGCACGCCCTCGGCAGGGGGGTACGAGCAGTACTTC	CASTPSAGGYEQYF
TRBD2	TRBV19	NA	TRBJ2-3	15	TGTGCCAGTAGAATAGGCGGGGGTGCGGTATATACGCAGTATTTT	CASRIGGGAVYTQYF
NA	TRBV3-1	once	TRBJ2-7	19	TGTGCCAGCAGCCAGCCGCTCCCCTCGAGACAGGTGTACACCCACGAGCAGTACTTC	CASSQPLPSRQVYTHEQYF
NA	TRBV12-3/TRBV12-4	NA	TRBJ1-1	13	TGTGCCAGCAGTATAACGGGGGGCGCCGGGGCTTTCTTT	CASSITGGAGAFF
NA	TRBV9	NA	TRBJ2-1	15	TGTGCCAGCAGAGGAGATTCCCTTTCCTACAATGAGCAGTTCTTC	CASRGDSLSYNEQFF
NA	TRBV6-5	few	TRBJ1-1	13	TGTGCCAGCAGTTCCCGCGGGTGGACTGAAGCTTTCTTT	CASSSRGWTEAFF
NA	TRBV12-3/TRBV12-4	NA	TRBJ1-2	15	TGTGCCAGCAGGGGAAGCAGGGGATCTAACTATGGCTACACCTTC	CASRGSRGSNYGYTF
NA	TRBV14	few	TRBJ1-2	15	TGTGCCAGCAGCCAAGTCAACACCAGACTCTATGGCTACACCTTC	CASSQVNTRLYGYTF
NA	TRBV6-1	few	TRBJ1-1	14	TGTGCCAGCAGTGAAGCGAGCGGGGACACTGAAGCTTTCTTT	CASSEASGDTEAFF
NA	TRBV19	few	TRBJ2-1	15	TGTGCCAGTAGTATAAACGGGGTAGTATACAATGAGCAGTTCTTC	CASSINGVVYNEQFF
NA	TRBV5-6	NA	TRBJ1-6	14	TGTGCCAGCAGCGCACAGGGATTAAATTCACCCCTCCACTTT	CASSAQGLNSPLHF
NA	TRBV9	few	TRBJ2-7	15	TGTGCCAGCAGCGCTGGGACGGAACACTCCTACGAGCAGTACTTC	CASSAGTEHSYEQYF
NA	TRBV19	NA	TRBJ1-6	16	TGTGCCAGTAGTATCCGACAGGTTCCGATTAATTCACCCCTCCACTTT	CASSIRQVPINSPLHF
NA	TRBV12-3/TRBV12-4	few	TRBJ1-3	15	TGTGCCAGCAGTTTCGAGGGACCCTCTGGAAACACCATATATTTT	CASSFEGPSGNTIYF
TRBD2	TRBV20-1	few	TRBJ2-7	15	TGCAGTGCCCCAGATACTAGCGGGAGCTCCTACGAGCAGTACTTC	CSAPDTSGSSYEQYF
TRBD1	TRBV5-1	many	TRBJ2-1	13	TGCGCCAGCAGCGCGGGACAGGGGGTTCGGCAGTTCTTC	CASSAGQGVRQFF
NA	TRBV7-3	few	TRBJ2-5	16	TGTGCCAGCAGCTTCTCCCGGGCCCCCACCCGGGAGACCCAGTACTTC	CASSFSRAPTRETQYF
NA	TRBV2	few	TRBJ1-2	13	TGTGCCAGCAGGGAAACTCAGGGGTTTGGCTACACCTTC	CASRETQGFGYTF
NA	TRBV24-1	NA	TRBJ2-6	14	TGTGCCACCAGTTGGGGATCTGGGGCCAACGTCCTGACTTTC	CATSWGSGANVLTF